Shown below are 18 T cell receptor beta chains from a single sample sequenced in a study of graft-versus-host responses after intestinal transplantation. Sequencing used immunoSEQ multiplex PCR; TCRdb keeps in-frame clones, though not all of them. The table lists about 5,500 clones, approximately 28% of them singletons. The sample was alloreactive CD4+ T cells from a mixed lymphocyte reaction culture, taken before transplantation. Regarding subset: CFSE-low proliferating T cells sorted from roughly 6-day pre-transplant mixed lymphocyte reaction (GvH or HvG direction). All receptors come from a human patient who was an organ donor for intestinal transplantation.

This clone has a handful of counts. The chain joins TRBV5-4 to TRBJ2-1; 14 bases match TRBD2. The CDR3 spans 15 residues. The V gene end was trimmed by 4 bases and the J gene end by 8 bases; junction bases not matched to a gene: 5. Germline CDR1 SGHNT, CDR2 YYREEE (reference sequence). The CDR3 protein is CASSRGLAGEDEQFF. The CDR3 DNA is TGTGCCAGCAGCCGGGGACTAGCGGGAGAGGATGAGCAGTTCTTC.

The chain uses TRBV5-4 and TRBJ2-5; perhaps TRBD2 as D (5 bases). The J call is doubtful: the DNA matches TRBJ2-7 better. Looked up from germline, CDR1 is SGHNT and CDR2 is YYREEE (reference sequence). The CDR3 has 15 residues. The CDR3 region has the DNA TGTGCCAGCAGCTCCCGGGAAGTAGCTTCCTACGAGCAGTACTTC. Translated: CASSSREVASYEQYF.

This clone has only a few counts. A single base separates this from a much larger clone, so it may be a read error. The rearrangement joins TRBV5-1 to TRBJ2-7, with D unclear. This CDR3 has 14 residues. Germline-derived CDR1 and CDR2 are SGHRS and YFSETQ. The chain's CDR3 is CACSLSGGLGGQYF. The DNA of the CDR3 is TGCGCCTGCAGCTTGTCCGGTGGGTTGGGCGGGCAGTACTTC.

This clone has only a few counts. CDR3 in DNA: TGCGCCAGCAGTCAATCGCACTCGGGAACAGACACTGAAGCTTTCTTT. This sequence encodes CASSQSHSGTDTEAFF. The chain combines TRBV23-1 with TRBJ1-1; no clear D gene. Being an ORF, TRBV23-1 has a function that is uncertain. The V and J ends lost 0 bases and 3 bases respectively, with 14 bases between them. CDR3 length: 16 residues.

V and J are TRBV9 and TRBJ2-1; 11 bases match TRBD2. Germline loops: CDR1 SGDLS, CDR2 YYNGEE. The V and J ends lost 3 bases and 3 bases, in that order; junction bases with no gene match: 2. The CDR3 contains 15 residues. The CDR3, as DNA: TGTGCCAGCAGCGGACTAGCGGGAAGCTACAATGAGCAGTTCTTC. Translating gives CASSGLAGSYNEQFF.

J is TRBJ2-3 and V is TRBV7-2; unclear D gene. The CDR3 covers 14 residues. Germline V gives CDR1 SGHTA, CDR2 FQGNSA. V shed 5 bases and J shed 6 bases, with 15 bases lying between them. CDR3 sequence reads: CASSPSRPGDTQYF. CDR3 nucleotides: TGTGCCAGCAGCCCATCTAGGCCCGGGGATACGCAGTATTTT. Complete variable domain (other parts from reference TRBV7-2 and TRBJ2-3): GAGVSQSPSNKVTEKGKDVELRCDPISGHTALYWYRQSLGQGLEFLIYFQGNSAPDKSGLPSDRFSAERTGGSVSTLTIQRTQQEDSAVYLCASSPSRPGDTQYFGPGTRLTVL.

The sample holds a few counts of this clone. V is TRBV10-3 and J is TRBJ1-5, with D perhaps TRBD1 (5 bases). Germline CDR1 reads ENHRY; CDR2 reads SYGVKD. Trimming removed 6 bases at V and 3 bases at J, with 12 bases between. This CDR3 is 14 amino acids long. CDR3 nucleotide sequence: TGTGCCATCAGCGACGGACATTCCAATCAGCCCCAGCATTTT. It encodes CAISDGHSNQPQHF.

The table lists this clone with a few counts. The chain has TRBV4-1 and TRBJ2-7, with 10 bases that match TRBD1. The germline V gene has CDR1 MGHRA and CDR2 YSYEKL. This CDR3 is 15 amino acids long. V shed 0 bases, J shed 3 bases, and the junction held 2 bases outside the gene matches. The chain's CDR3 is CASSQDRDRGYEQYF. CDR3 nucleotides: TGCGCCAGCAGCCAAGATCGGGACAGGGGCTACGAGCAGTACTTC.

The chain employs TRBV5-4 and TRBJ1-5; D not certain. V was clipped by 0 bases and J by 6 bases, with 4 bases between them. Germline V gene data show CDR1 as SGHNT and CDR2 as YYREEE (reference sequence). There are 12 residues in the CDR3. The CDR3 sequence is CASSLGFQPQHF. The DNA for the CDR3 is TGTGCCAGCAGCTTGGGTTTTCAGCCCCAGCATTTT. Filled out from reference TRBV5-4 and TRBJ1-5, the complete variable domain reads ETGVTQSPTHLIKTRGQQVTLRCSSQSGHNTVSWYQQALGQGPQFIFQYYREEENGRGNFPPRFSGLQFPNYSSELNVNALELDDSALYLCASSLGFQPQHFGDGTRLSIL.

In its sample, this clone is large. In DNA form, the CDR3 reads TGTGCCAGCAGTGAAGAGCTCCAATCCCCCGAGCAGTACTTC. Translating it yields CASSEELQSPEQYF. The chain carries TRBV2 and TRBJ2-7; D ambiguous. The germline gives CDR1 SNHLY, CDR2 FYNNEI. V shed 1 base and J shed 6 bases, with 13 bases lying between them. This CDR3 is built from 14 residues.

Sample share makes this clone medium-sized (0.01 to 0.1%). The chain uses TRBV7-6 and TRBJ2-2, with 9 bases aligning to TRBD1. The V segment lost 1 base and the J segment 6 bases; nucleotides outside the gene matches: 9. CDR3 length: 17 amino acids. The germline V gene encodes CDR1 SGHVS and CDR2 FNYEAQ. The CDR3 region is CASSLGVRDRDPGELFF. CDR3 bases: TGTGCCAGCAGCTTAGGGGTCCGGGACAGGGACCCCGGGGAGCTGTTTTTT.

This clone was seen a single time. CDR3 in DNA: TGTGCCAGCAGCTTTTGGGGTCGAGCAGATACGCAGTATTTT. Amino acids: CASSFWGRADTQYF. V usage is TRBV11-3 and J usage is TRBJ2-3; D is unclear. The germline gives CDR1 SGHNT, CDR2 YENEEA. This CDR3 has 14 amino acids. Trimming shortened V by 3 bases and J by 4 bases, and 11 bases separated the two germline ends. Using reference TRBV11-3 and TRBJ2-3 for the parts outside the CDR3, the full variable domain is EAGVVQSPRYKIIEKKQPVAFWCNPISGHNTLYWYLQNLGQGPELLIRYENEEAVDDSQLPKDRFSAERLKGVDSTLKIQPAELGDSAVYLCASSFWGRADTQYFGPGTRLTVL.

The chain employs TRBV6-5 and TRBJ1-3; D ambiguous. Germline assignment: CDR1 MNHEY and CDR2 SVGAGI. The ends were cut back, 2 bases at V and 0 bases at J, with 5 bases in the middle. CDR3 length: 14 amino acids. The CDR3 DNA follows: TGTGCCAGCAGTTACGGGAGCTCTGGAAACACCATATATTTT. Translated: CASSYGSSGNTIYF.

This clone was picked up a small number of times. This chain's CDR3 is CASSLVLVSTGANTIYF. CDR3 sequence (DNA): TGTGCCAGCAGCTTGGTCTTAGTATCGACAGGGGCAAACACCATATATTTT. This chain connects TRBV5-5 to TRBJ1-3; TRBD1 matches 8 bases. Unmatched junction bases numbered 11, after V lost 0 bases and J lost 6 bases. CDR1 and CDR2 from the germline V gene are SGHKS and YYEKEE (reference sequence). CDR3 length: 17 residues.

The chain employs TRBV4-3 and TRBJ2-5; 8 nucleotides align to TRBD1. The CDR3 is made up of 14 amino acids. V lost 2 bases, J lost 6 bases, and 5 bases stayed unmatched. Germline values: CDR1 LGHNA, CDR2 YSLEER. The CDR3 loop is CASSQTGGLKTQYF. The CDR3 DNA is TGCGCCAGCAGCCAAACAGGGGGTTTAAAGACCCAGTACTTC.

The chain's CDR3 is CASSLAQGYGYTF. In nucleotides, the CDR3 is TGTGCCAGCAGCTTAGCGCAGGGCTATGGCTACACCTTC. The V call is TRBV11-2, the J call TRBJ1-2, with a tentative D call TRBD1 (5 bases). The CDR3 contains 13 residues. Looked up from germline, CDR1 is SGHAT and CDR2 is FQNNGV. V was cut by 1 base and J by 4 bases, with 7 bases left in between.

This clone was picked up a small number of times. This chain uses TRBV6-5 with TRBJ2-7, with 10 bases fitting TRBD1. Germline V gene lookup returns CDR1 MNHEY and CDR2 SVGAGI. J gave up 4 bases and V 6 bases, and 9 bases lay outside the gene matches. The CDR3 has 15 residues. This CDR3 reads CASRGTGTGVYEQYF. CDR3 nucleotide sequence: TGTGCCAGCAGGGGAACCGGGACAGGGGTGTACGAGCAGTACTTC.

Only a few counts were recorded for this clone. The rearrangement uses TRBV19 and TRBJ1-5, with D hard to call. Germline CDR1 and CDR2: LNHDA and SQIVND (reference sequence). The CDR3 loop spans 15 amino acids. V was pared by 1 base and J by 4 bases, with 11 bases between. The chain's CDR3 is CASSIVGRTNQPQHF. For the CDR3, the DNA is TGTGCCAGTAGTATAGTTGGCAGAACTAATCAGCCCCAGCATTTT.